This T cell receptor beta chain was identified in a study of T cell repertoires in cytomegalovirus infection. The germline CDR1 and CDR2 sequences are MNHEY and SMNVEV (reference sequence). The V end lost 1 base, the J end lost 7 bases, and 11 bases lay between the germline ends. The CDR3 spans 14 residues. A word on this clonotype: Its antigen is currently unknown.

TCRdb ran MiXCR on the reads and lists one entry per CDR3 protein. Of 450,000 to 650,000 distinct CDR3 sequences in the sample, just under 40% are singletons; the top ten hold over 45%. The clonotype originates from a human donor in good health (CMV status not recorded). Some clones in this sample may be carry-over from other donors' samples. The rearrangement joins TRBV27 to TRBJ1-5, with D perhaps matching TRBD1 (5 bases). The source was cultured PBMCs, collected from culture after CMV antigen stimulation. DNA of the CDR3: TGTGCCAGCAGTTTATACAGGATTGGGCAGCCCCAGCATTTT. This gives the protein CASSLYRIGQPQHF.